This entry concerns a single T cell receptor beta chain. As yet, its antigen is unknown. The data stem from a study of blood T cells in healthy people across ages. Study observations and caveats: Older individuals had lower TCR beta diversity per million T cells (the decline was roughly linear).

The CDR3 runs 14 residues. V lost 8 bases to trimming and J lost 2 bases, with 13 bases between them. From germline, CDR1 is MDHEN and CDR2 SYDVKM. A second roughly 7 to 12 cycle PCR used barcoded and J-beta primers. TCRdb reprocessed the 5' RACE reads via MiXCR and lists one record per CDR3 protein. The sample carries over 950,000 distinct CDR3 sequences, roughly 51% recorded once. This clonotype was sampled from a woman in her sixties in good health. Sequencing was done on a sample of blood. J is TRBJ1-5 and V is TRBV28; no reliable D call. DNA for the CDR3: TGTGCCAGCCGCTTGGGTTCGCGCAATCAGCCCCAGCATTTT. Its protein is CASRLGSRNQPQHF.